The subject of this entry is one TCR beta chain. What it recognizes is unknown. This record comes from a study of shared clonotypes between healthy human individuals. Study-wide results and caveats: Estimated richness was generally greater in naive than memory subsets. At large depth, rarefaction still showed sorted-subset sequencing to be incomplete.

Everyone who donated was a Caucasian adult who lived in Nashville, Tennessee. Per the authors' pipeline: With immunoSEQ giving junction-only sequences and no quality scores, filtering differed. Assay: immunoSEQ multiplex PCR; the TCRdb copy retains only in-frame clones and omits some. V and J calls plus clone size are reproduced from that table; the DNA served to infer D and trimming. The sample has about 1 million clones, 60% to 80% seen once. The CDR3 runs 19 residues. The germline CDR1 and CDR2 sequences are ENHRY and SYGVKD. Trimming stripped 1 base from V and 1 base from J, with 17 bases between.

The sequence was collected from a man aged 18-30 years in good health. The sequenced material came from memory CD4+ T cells sorted from blood. Subset defined: CD45RA-negative fraction. The chain carries TRBV10-3 and TRBJ2-6; a possible D gene is TRBD2 (6 bases). CDR3 sequence (DNA): TGTGCCATCAGTGAGTTCGGGTTGGCGGGGTCTTCTGGGGCCAACGTCCTGACTTTC. This gives the protein CAISEFGLAGSSGANVLTF.